The clone carrying this T cell receptor beta chain has a handful of counts. The sample belongs to a study of blood T cell repertoires in COVID-19. Study summary: In each case, the material was cDNA or gDNA derived from T cells, B-cell-depleted T cells, or PBMCs.

Germline CDR1 and CDR2: LGHNA and YNFKEQ. CDR3 length equals 14 residues. The J segment lost 3 bases and the V segment lost 6 bases, leaving 4 bases of the junction unmatched. For recovered donors of Cohort 3, there were two negative PCRs, clearance, or symptom resolution. Assay: immunoSEQ multiplex PCR; the TCRdb copy retains only in-frame clones and omits some. This sample has fewer than 400,000 clones, with 87% found just once. The receptor's source is a woman aged 18-29 years who had recovered from COVID-19. The chain couples TRBV4-2 to TRBJ2-2; 7 bases match TRBD1. Specimen: PBMCs or T cells enriched from blood (not recorded which). The DNA for the CDR3 is TGTGCCAGCAGAAAAACAGGGGACACCGGGGAGCTGTTTTTT. It encodes CASRKTGDTGELFF.